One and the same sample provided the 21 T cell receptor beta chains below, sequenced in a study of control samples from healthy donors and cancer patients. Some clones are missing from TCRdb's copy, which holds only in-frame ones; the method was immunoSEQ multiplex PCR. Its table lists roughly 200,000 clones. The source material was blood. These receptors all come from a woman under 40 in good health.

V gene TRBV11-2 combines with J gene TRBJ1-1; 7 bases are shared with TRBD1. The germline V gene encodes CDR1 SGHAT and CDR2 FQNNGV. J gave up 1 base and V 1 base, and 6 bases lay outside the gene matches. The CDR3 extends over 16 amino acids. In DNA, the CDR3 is TGTGCCAGCAGCTTAGCTACAGGGGCAGGGAACACTGAAGCTTTCTTT. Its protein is CASSLATGAGNTEAFF.

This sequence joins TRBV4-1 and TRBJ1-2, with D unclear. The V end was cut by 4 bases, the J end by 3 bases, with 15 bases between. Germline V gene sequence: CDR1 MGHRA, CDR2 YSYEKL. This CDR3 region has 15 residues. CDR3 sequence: CASSPEGRPDYGYTF. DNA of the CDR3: TGCGCCAGCAGCCCCGAGGGCCGCCCCGACTATGGCTACACCTTC.

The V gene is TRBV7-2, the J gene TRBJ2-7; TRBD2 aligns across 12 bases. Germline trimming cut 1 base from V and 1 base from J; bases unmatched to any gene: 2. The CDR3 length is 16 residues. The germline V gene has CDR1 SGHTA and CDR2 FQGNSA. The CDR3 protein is CASSLDGTSGSYEQYF. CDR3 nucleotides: TGTGCCAGCAGCTTAGATGGGACTAGCGGGTCCTACGAGCAGTACTTC.

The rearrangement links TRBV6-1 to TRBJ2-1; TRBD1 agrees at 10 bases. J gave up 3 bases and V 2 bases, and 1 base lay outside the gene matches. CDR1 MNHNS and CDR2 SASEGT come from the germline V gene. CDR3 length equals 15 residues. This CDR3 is CASSERTGGYNEQFF. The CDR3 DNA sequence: TGTGCCAGCAGTGAACGGACAGGGGGCTACAATGAGCAGTTCTTC.

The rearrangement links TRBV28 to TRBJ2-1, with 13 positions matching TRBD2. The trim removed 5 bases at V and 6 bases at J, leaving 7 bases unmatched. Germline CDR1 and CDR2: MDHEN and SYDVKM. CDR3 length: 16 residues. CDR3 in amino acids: CASSPGTSGAPNEQFF. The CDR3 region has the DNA TGTGCCAGCAGTCCCGGGACTAGCGGGGCGCCCAATGAGCAGTTCTTC. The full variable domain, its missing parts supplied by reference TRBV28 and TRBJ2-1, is DVKVTQSSRYLVKRTGEKVFLECVQDMDHENMFWYRQDPGLGLRLIYFSYDVKMKEKGDIPEGYSVSREKKERFSLILESASTNQTSMYLCASSPGTSGAPNEQFFGPGTRLTVL.

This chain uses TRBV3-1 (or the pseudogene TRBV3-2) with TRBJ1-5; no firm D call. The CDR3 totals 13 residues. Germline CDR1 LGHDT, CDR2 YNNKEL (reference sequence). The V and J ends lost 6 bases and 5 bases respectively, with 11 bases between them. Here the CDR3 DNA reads TGTGCCAGCAGTCGGGGATCGTATCAGCCCCAGCATTTT. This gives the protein CASSRGSYQPQHF.

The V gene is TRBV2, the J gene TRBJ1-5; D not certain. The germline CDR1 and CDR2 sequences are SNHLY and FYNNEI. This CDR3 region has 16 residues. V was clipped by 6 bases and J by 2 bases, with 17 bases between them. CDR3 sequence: CASRGSFIGRNQPQHF. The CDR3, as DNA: TGTGCCAGCAGGGGGAGTTTTATTGGTCGCAATCAGCCCCAGCATTTT.

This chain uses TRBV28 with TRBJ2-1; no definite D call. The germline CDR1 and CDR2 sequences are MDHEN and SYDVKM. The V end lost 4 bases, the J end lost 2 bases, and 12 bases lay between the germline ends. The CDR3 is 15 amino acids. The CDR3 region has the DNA TGTGCCAGCAGTTCCCCTGTGGAGCCCTACAATGAGCAGTTCTTC. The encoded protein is CASSSPVEPYNEQFF.

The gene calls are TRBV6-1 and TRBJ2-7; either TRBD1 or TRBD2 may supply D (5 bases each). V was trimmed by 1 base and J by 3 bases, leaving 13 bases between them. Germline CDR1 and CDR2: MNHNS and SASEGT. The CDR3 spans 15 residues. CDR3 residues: CASSEVGAGSYEQYF. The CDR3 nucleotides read TGTGCCAGCAGTGAAGTCGGGGCCGGCAGCTACGAGCAGTACTTC.

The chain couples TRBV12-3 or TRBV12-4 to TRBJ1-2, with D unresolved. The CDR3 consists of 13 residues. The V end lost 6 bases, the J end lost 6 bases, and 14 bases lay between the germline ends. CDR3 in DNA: TGTGCCAGCAGAAAAAGGACCAGCGATGGCTACACCTTC. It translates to CASRKRTSDGYTF.

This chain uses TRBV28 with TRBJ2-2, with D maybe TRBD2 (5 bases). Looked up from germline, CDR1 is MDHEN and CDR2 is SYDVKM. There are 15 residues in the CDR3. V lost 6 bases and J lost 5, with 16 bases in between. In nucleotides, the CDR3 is TGTGCCAGCAGAACAACCGGGGAGCGGACCGGGGAGCTGTTTTTT. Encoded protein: CASRTTGERTGELFF.

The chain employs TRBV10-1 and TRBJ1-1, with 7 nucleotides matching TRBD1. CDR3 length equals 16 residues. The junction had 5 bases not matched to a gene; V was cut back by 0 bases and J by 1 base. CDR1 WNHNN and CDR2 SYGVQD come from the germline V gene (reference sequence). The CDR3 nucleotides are TGCGCCAGCAGTGAGTCCTTCTGGACAGGGAACACTGAAGCTTTCTTT. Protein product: CASSESFWTGNTEAFF.

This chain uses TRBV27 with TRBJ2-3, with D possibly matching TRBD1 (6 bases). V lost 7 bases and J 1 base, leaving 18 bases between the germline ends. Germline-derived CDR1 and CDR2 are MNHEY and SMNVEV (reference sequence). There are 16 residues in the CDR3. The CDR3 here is CASTLMRGSGTDTQYF. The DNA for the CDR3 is TGTGCCAGCACCCTAATGAGGGGGAGCGGCACAGATACGCAGTATTTT.

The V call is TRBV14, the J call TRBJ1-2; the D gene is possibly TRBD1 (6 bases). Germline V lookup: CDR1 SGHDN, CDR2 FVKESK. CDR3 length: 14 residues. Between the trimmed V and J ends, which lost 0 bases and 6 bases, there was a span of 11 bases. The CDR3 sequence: CASSQDLRGDGYTF. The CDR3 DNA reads TGTGCCAGCAGCCAAGATCTGAGGGGGGATGGCTACACCTTC.

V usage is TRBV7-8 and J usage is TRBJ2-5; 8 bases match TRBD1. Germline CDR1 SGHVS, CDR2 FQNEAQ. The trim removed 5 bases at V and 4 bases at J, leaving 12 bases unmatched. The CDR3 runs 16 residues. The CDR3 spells CASSLLRQGMGETQYF. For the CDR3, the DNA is TGTGCCAGCAGCCTCCTCAGACAGGGGATGGGAGAGACCCAGTACTTC.

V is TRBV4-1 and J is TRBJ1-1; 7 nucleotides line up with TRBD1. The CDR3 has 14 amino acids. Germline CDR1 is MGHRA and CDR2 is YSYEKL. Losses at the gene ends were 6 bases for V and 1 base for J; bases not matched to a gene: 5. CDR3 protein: CASRPDRSNTEAFF. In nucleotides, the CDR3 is TGCGCCAGCAGACCGGACAGGTCGAACACTGAAGCTTTCTTT.

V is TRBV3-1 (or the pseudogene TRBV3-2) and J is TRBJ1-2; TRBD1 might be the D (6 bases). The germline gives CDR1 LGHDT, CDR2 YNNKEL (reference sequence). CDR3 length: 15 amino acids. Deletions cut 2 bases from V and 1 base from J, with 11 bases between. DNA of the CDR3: TGTGCCAGCAGCCAATGTAAGGGGGTTAACTATGGCTACACCTTC. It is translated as CASSQCKGVNYGYTF.

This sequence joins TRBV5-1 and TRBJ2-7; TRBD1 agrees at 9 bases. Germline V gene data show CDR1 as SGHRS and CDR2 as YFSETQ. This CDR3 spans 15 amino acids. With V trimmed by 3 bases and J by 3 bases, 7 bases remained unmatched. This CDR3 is CASSSFGTGSYEQYF. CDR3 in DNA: TGCGCCAGCAGCTCATTTGGGACAGGGAGCTACGAGCAGTACTTC.

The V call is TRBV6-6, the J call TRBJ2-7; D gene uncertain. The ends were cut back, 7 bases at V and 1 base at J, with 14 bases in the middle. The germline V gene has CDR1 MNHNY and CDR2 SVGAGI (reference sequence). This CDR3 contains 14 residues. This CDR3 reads CASTLDPLSYEQYF. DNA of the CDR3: TGTGCCAGCACCCTGGACCCCCTTTCCTACGAGCAGTACTTC.

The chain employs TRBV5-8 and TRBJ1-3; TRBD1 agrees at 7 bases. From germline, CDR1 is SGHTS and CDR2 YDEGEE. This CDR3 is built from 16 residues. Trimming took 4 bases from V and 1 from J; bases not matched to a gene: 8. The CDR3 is CASSLYRGGSGNTIYF. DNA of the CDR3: TGTGCCAGCAGCCTTTACAGGGGAGGTTCTGGAAACACCATATATTTT.

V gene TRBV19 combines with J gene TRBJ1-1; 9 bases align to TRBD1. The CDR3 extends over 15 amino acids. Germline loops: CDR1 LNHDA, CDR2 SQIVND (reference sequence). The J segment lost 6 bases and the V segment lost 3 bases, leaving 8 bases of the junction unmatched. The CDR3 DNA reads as TGTGCCAGTAGTATTTCCAGGACAGGGGCTGCTGAAGCTTTCTTT. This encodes CASSISRTGAAEAFF.